This passage covers 18 T cell receptor beta chains from one sample sequenced in a study of spatial heterogeneity in lung cancer. Specified time point: sample taken at primary tumor resection. Material for sequencing was whole RNA from tumor, nontumor lung or frozen PBMC, left unsorted. Each CDR3 protein is one row after TCRdb ran MiXCR on the 5' RACE reads. In the table there are tens of thousands of distinct CDR3 sequences, around 7.2% of which are singletons. Source: PBMCs, taken at surgery. These receptors were collected from a male donor with early-stage non-small cell lung cancer.

This clonotype was counted ten times or more. V gene TRBV29-1 combines with J gene TRBJ2-3; D is possibly TRBD2 (6 bases). With 4 bases removed from V and 6 bases from J, the gap between germline ends came to 20 bases. The CDR3 has 15 amino acids. Per the germline V gene, CDR1 is SQVTM and CDR2 is ANQGSEA. CDR3 loop: CSVVRNSGRGDTQYF. The CDR3 DNA is TGCAGCGTTGTGAGAAATAGCGGCCGTGGGGATACGCAGTATTTT.

There are many counts of this clonotype. This rearrangement joins TRBV4-2 to TRBJ1-3; the D gene is possibly TRBD1 (6 bases). The CDR3 has 15 residues. Per germline, CDR1 LGHNA and CDR2 YNFKEQ. Trimming cost V 0 bases and J 4 bases, with 10 bases left between them. The CDR3 DNA sequence: TGTGCCAGCAGCCAAGAGGCAGGGGAGGGAAACACCATATATTTT. Its protein is CASSQEAGEGNTIYF.

This clonotype was counted only a few times. The rearrangement links TRBV2 to TRBJ2-2; D not resolved. The CDR3 extends over 15 amino acids. Germline V gives CDR1 SNHLY, CDR2 FYNNEI. The ends were cut back, 4 bases at V and 0 bases at J, with 9 bases in the middle. CDR3 sequence: CASSGIVSNTGELFF. CDR3 bases: TGTGCCAGCAGTGGCATTGTGTCGAACACCGGGGAGCTGTTTTTT. The variable domain in full, with the rest retrieved from reference TRBV2 and TRBJ2-2, is EPEVTQTPSHQVTQMGQEVILRCVPISNHLYFYWYRQILGQKVEFLVSFYNNEISEKSEIFDDQFSVERPDGSNFTLKIRSTKLEDSAMYFCASSGIVSNTGELFFGEGSRLTVL.

This chain joins TRBV6-5 and TRBJ2-5, with a weak D call TRBD1 (6 bases). The CDR3 runs 15 residues. V was trimmed by 2 bases and J by 4 bases, leaving 14 bases between them. CDR1 and CDR2 from the germline V gene are MNHEY and SVGAGI. The CDR3, as DNA: TGTGCCAGCAGTTACGGGGGCCTAGGCCTAGAGACCCAGTACTTC. It translates to CASSYGGLGLETQYF.

The chain uses TRBV29-1 and TRBJ2-7, with 8 positions matching TRBD2. This CDR3 has 11 residues. Germline assignment: CDR1 SQVTM and CDR2 ANQGSEA. The J segment lost 9 bases and the V segment lost 7 bases, leaving 8 bases of the junction unmatched. The CDR3 reads CSAGGGYAQYF. CDR3 coding DNA: TGCAGCGCGGGGGGGGGCTATGCGCAGTACTTC.

This clonotype was detected ten times or more. The chain carries TRBV20-1 and TRBJ1-5; no reliable D call. Trimming left V 6 bases short and J 2 bases short, with 17 bases between. Per the germline V gene, CDR1 is DFQATT and CDR2 is SNEGSKA (reference sequence). The CDR3 runs to 15 residues. CDR3 protein: CSAGGRRGGNQPQHF. The CDR3 DNA reads TGCAGTGCGGGCGGACGCCGCGGGGGCAATCAGCCCCAGCATTTT.

Many counts were recorded for this clonotype. The V and J genes are TRBV1 and TRBJ1-4; the table's D call, TRBD1, was not checked against the DNA. TRBV1 is described as a pseudogene. This CDR3 has 13 amino acids. The CDR3, as DNA: TGCACCGGGGACAGGAAGACTAATGAAAAACTGTTTTTT. Residues: CTGDRKTNEKLFF.

This chain connects TRBV5-4 to TRBJ2-3; D remains unclear. This CDR3 has 12 amino acids. Germline-derived CDR1 and CDR2 are SGHNT and YYREEE (reference sequence). V dropped 4 bases and J dropped 2 bases, with 5 bases sitting between them. CDR3 DNA sequence: TGTGCCAGCAGCCTCAACACAGATACGCAGTATTTT. Its translation: CASSLNTDTQYF.

The table lists this clonotype with many counts. The chain links TRBV2 to TRBJ2-3; 10 nucleotides align to TRBD2. Germline CDR1 is SNHLY and CDR2 is FYNNEI. The CDR3 is made up of 15 amino acids. V shed 2 bases and J 5 bases; nucleotides not matched to a gene: 4. The CDR3 loop reads CASSERTSGLDTQYF. CDR3 DNA sequence: TGTGCCAGCAGTGAAAGGACTAGCGGATTAGATACGCAGTATTTT.

This clonotype was observed a few times. V is TRBV7-2 and J is TRBJ1-2, with 7 bases aligning to TRBD1. CDR1 and CDR2 from the germline V gene are SGHTA and FQGNSA. J gave up 5 bases and V 4 bases, and 4 bases lay outside the gene matches. This CDR3 has 13 amino acids. The CDR3 bases are TGTGCCAGCAGCTCCGGGACAGCATATGGCTACACCTTC. Translating gives CASSSGTAYGYTF.

In this sample, this clonotype turned up many times. V gene TRBV2 combines with J gene TRBJ1-2; D gene ambiguous. With 2 bases removed from V and 7 bases from J, the gap between germline ends came to 8 bases. This CDR3 contains 12 residues. Germline CDR1 reads SNHLY; CDR2 reads FYNNEI. CDR3 amino acids: CASSESMSGYTF. The CDR3 bases are TGTGCCAGCAGTGAATCGATGAGTGGCTACACCTTC.

The table lists this clonotype with many counts. The genes are TRBV18 and TRBJ2-7, with TRBD1 as a possible D gene (6 bases). CDR1 is KGHSH and CDR2 is LQKENI in the germline V gene. Trimming removed 3 bases from V and 7 bases from J, with 16 bases in between. The CDR3 totals 14 residues. CDR3 protein: CASSPGTRGREQYF. The CDR3, as DNA: TGTGCCAGCTCACCGGGAACCAGGGGAAGAGAGCAGTACTTC.

This chain connects TRBV4-3 to TRBJ2-1; D may correspond to TRBD1 or TRBD2 (5 bases each). The CDR3 is 16 residues long. Germline V gives CDR1 LGHNA, CDR2 YSLEER. V lost 0 bases to trimming and J lost 4 bases, with 13 bases between them. The chain's CDR3 is CASSQDLGDEYNEQFF. The CDR3 region has the DNA TGCGCCAGCAGCCAAGATCTGGGGGACGAATACAATGAGCAGTTCTTC.

V gene TRBV2 combines with J gene TRBJ1-1, with TRBD1 matching 8 bases. The trim removed 1 base at V and 4 bases at J, leaving 2 bases unmatched. Germline CDR1 SNHLY, CDR2 FYNNEI. The CDR3 totals 14 residues. The CDR3 reads CASSEGDRGTEAFF. CDR3 DNA: TGTGCCAGCAGTGAAGGCGACAGGGGCACTGAAGCTTTCTTT.

This clonotype appeared many times. The chain couples TRBV7-2 to TRBJ2-3, with D maybe TRBD2 (6 bases). Between the trimmed V and J ends, which lost 5 bases and 4 bases, there was a span of 13 bases. The CDR3 has 14 residues. The germline CDR1 and CDR2 sequences are SGHTA and FQGNSA. The CDR3 nucleotides are TGTGCCAGCAGCCCCCGGGACTTCGCAGATACGCAGTATTTT. This encodes CASSPRDFADTQYF.

The chain carries TRBV6-6 and TRBJ1-3; D gene uncertain. This CDR3 spans 14 amino acids. V was trimmed by 5 bases and J by 3 bases, leaving 11 bases between them. Germline V gives CDR1 MNHNY, CDR2 SVGAGI (reference sequence). The CDR3 loop is CASSAERVGNTIYF. Here the CDR3 DNA reads TGTGCCAGCAGTGCCGAGAGGGTTGGAAACACCATATATTTT.

This clonotype was observed many times. The rearrangement links TRBV7-3 to TRBJ2-2; D might be TRBD2 (5 bases). The CDR3 length is 13 residues. With 5 bases removed from V and 7 bases from J, the gap between germline ends came to 11 bases. CDR1 SGHTA and CDR2 FQGTGA come from the germline V gene. In DNA, the CDR3 is TGTGCCAGCAGCCAGGCTAGCTTCGGGGAGCTGTTTTTT. It yields the protein CASSQASFGELFF.

This clonotype showed up many times. The chain carries TRBV12-3 or TRBV12-4 and TRBJ2-5; 7 positions match TRBD1. This CDR3 has 15 amino acids. J was trimmed by 1 base and V by 4 bases; bases with no gene match: 6. The DNA of the CDR3 is TGTGCCAGCAGTTCCTACCGGGACAGCCAAGAGACCCAGTACTTC. It specifies CASSSYRDSQETQYF.